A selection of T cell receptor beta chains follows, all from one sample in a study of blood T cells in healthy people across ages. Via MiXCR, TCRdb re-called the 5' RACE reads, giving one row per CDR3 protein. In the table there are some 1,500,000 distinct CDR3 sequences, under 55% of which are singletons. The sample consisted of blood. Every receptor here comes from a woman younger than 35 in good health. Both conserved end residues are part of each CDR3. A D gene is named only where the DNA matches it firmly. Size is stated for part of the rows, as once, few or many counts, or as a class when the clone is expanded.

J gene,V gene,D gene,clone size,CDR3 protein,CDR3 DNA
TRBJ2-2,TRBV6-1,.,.,CAGTRRATGELFF,TGTGCCGGTACTAGGCGGGCCACCGGGGAGCTGTTTTTT
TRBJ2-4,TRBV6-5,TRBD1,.,CASSFDRGNQYF,TGTGCCAGCAGTTTTGACAGGGGAAACCAGTACTTC
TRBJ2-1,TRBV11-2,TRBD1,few,CASSPYRGNEQFF,TGTGCCAGCAGCCCCTACAGGGGCAATGAGCAGTTCTTC
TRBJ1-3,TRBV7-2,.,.,CASSLVGGGSIGNTIYF,TGTGCCAGCAGCTTAGTGGGGGGCGGCTCTATTGGAAACACCATATATTTT
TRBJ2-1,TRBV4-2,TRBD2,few,CASSPSTGTNYNEQFF,TGTGCCAGCAGCCCTAGTACCGGGACTAATTACAATGAGCAGTTCTTC
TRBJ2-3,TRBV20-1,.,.,CSARGYSTDTQYF,TGCAGTGCTAGGGGATATAGCACAGATACGCAGTATTTT
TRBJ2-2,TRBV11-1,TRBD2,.,CASSLGLFSGTSGGENTGELFF,TGTGCCAGCAGCTTGGGATTATTTTCCGGGACTAGCGGGGGAGAGAACACCGGGGAGCTGTTTTTT
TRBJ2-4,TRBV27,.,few,CASSPTDSLAKNIQYF,TGTGCCAGCAGTCCAACGGACAGTCTAGCCAAAAACATTCAGTACTTC
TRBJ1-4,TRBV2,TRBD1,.,CASSERSGQGYEKLFF,TGTGCCAGCAGTGAAAGGTCCGGACAGGGGTATGAAAAACTGTTTTTT
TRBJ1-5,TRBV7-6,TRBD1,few,CASSQLGTGGAGQPQHF,TGTGCCAGCAGCCAATTAGGGACAGGGGGCGCAGGTCAGCCCCAGCATTTT
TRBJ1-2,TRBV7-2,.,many,CASNPVMAPYGYTF,TGTGCCAGCAACCCTGTGATGGCACCCTATGGCTACACCTTC
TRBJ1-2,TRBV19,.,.,CASSTTVNYGYTF,TGTGCCAGTAGTACGACAGTAAACTATGGCTACACCTTC
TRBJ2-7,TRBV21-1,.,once,CASTFSGDRCYEQYF,TGTGCCAGCACCTTTTCGGGGGACCGGTGCTACGAGCAGTACTTC
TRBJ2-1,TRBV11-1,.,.,CASSFDLGGSPRNEQFF,TGTGCCAGCAGCTTCGACTTAGGGGGGTCGCCCCGGAATGAGCAGTTCTTC
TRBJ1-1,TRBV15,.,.,CATSRAASTEAFF,TGTGCCACCAGCAGGGCCGCCAGCACTGAAGCTTTCTTT
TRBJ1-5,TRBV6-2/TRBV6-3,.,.,CASSYLQGLQPQHF,TGTGCCAGCAGTTACCTACAGGGATTACAGCCCCAGCATTTT
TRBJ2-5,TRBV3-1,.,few,CASSPSQGIRGETQYF,TGTGCCAGCAGCCCTTCACAGGGAATTCGTGGGGAGACCCAGTACTTC
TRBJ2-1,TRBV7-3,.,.,CASSLSQDNEQFF,TGTGCCAGCAGCTTATCACAGGACAATGAGCAGTTCTTC
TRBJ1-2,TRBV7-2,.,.,CASSFPDWGGYGYTF,TGTGCCAGCAGCTTTCCTGACTGGGGAGGCTATGGCTACACCTTC
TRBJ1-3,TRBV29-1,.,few,CSVLGSTLANTIYF,TGCAGCGTCCTGGGTTCTACTCTGGCAAACACCATATATTTT
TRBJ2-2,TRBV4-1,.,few,CASSHPGSNTGELFF,TGCGCCAGCAGCCATCCCGGGTCGAACACCGGGGAGCTGTTTTTT
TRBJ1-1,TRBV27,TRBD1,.,CASSGQGPNTEAFF,TGTGCCAGCAGTGGACAGGGGCCGAACACTGAAGCTTTCTTT
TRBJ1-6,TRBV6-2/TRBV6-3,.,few,CASRRGSWNSPLHF,TGTGCCAGCAGAAGGGGGTCTTGGAATTCACCCCTCCACTTT
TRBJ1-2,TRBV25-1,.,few,CASSFDGRNGYTF,TGTGCCAGCAGTTTCGACGGGAGAAATGGCTACACCTTC
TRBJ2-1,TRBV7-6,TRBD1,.,CASSITGGHEQFF,TGTGCCAGCAGCATTACAGGGGGGCATGAGCAGTTCTTC
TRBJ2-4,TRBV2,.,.,CASSELGRAEGLAKNIQYF,TGTGCCAGCAGTGAATTGGGCAGGGCAGAGGGATTAGCCAAAAACATTCAGTACTTC
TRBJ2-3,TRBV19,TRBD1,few,CASSRDRGGIDTQYF,TGTGCCAGTAGTCGAGACAGGGGCGGGATAGATACGCAGTATTTT
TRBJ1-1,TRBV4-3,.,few,CASSQDSFVGNTEAFF,TGCGCCAGCAGCCAAGATTCTTTTGTGGGGAACACTGAAGCTTTCTTT
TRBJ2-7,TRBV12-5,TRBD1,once,CASSLPPGTVFYEQYF,TGTGCTAGTAGTTTGCCTCCCGGGACAGTCTTCTACGAGCAGTACTTC
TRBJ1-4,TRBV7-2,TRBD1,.,CASSQSGTGNEKLFF,TGTGCCAGCAGCCAATCCGGGACAGGGAATGAAAAACTGTTTTTT
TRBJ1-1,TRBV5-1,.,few,CASSLVAPAGMNTEAFF,TGCGCCAGCAGCTTGGTGGCCCCCGCAGGTATGAACACTGAAGCTTTCTTT
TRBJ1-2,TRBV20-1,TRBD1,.,CSATNRGQGHGYTF,TGCAGTGCTACAAACAGGGGGCAAGGCCATGGCTACACCTTC
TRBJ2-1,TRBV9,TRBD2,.,CASSPWTSGRIYEQFF,TGTGCCAGCAGCCCATGGACTAGCGGGAGGATATATGAGCAGTTCTTC
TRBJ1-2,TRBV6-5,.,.,CASSYRQGAGYTF,TGTGCCAGCAGTTATAGGCAGGGTGCTGGCTACACCTTC
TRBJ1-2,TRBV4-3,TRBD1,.,CASSQDGPGTAYGYTF,TGCGCCAGCAGCCAAGATGGCCCTGGGACAGCCTATGGCTACACCTTC
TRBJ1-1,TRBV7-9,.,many,CASSLLGVGTEAFF,TGTGCCAGCAGCTTACTAGGGGTGGGCACTGAAGCTTTCTTT
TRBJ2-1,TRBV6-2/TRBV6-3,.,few,CASTKLHEQFF,TGTGCCAGCACCAAACTCCACGAGCAGTTCTTC
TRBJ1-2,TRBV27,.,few,CASSLNGGGGYTF,TGTGCCAGCAGTTTAAATGGGGGCGGTGGCTACACCTTC
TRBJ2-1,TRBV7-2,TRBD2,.,CASSLGWLAGGKDNEQFF,TGTGCCAGCAGCTTGGGGTGGCTAGCGGGGGGAAAAGACAATGAGCAGTTCTTC
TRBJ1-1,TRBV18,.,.,CASSPLRTVEAFF,TGTGCCAGCTCACCACTTAGGACGGTGGAAGCTTTCTTT
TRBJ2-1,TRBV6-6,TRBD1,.,CASSRTRTGDNEQFF,TGTGCCAGCAGTCGCACCAGGACAGGGGACAATGAGCAGTTCTTC
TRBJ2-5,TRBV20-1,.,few,CSAGSNQETQYF,TGCAGTGCCGGGTCCAACCAAGAGACCCAGTACTTC
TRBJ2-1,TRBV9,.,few,CASSVDGYHNEQFF,TGTGCCAGCAGCGTAGACGGTTACCACAATGAGCAGTTCTTC
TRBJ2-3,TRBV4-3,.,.,CASSSVAGAVDTQYF,TGCGCCAGCAGCTCCGTTGCGGGGGCTGTGGATACGCAGTATTTT
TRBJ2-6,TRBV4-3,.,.,CASSHLPGVGANVLTF,TGCGCCAGCAGCCACCTCCCAGGGGTGGGGGCCAACGTCCTGACTTTC
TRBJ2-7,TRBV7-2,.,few,CASSWRGEGYEQYF,TGTGCCAGCAGCTGGCGGGGAGAAGGGTACGAGCAGTACTTC
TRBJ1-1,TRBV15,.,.,CATSWGLNTEAFF,TGTGCCACCAGCTGGGGCTTGAACACTGAAGCTTTCTTT
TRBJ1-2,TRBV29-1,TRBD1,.,CSAATGSGYTF,TGCAGCGCCGCGACAGGGTCCGGCTACACCTTC
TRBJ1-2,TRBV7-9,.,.,CASSSYVGVDLSGLGGYTF,TGTGCCAGCAGCTCCTACGTAGGAGTGGACTTGTCGGGCCTAGGGGGCTACACCTTC
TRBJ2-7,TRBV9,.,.,CASSPSEFYEQYF,TGTGCCAGCAGCCCCTCGGAGTTTTACGAGCAGTACTTC